These 8 T cell receptor beta chains were sequenced from one sample in a study of human T cells and chemical hapten exposure. TCRdb analysed the RACE reads with MiXCR anew, one entry per CDR3 protein. Found here are tens of thousands of distinct CDR3 sequences, 9.9% of them singletons; the top ten hold roughly 17%. Specified time point: patch test 3, about 24 weeks after DPC sensitization. Treatment reported: therapeutic diphenylcyclopropenone sensitization with weekly scalp DPC. This sample comprised whole blood, obtained in connection with sensitization to the hapten diphenylcyclopropenone (DPC). The origin of the receptors is a middle-aged woman with alopecia areata. Some clones in this sample may be carry-over from other donors' samples.

This clonotype showed up just a few times. The chain carries TRBV3-1 and TRBJ2-5; the D is unclear. Per germline, CDR1 LGHDT and CDR2 YNNKEL (reference sequence). With 9 bases removed from V and 9 bases from J, the gap between germline ends came to 23 bases. The CDR3 spans 14 residues. CDR3 in amino acids: CASERPSRLGAQYF. The CDR3 coding sequence is TGTGCCAGTGAAAGACCCTCTAGGTTAGGAGCCCAGTACTTC.

Only a few counts were recorded for this clonotype. The chain carries TRBV14 and TRBJ1-6; D possibly corresponds to TRBD1 (5 bases). The CDR3 is made up of 18 amino acids. Trimming took 3 bases from V and 7 from J, leaving 22 bases between them. The germline CDR1 and CDR2 sequences are SGHDN and FVKESK. The CDR3 reads CASSHHPRGSTKNSPLHF. The CDR3 DNA reads TGTGCCAGCAGCCATCACCCGAGGGGTTCGACAAAGAATTCACCCCTCCACTTT.

This clonotype was picked up many times. The genes are TRBV6-6 and TRBJ2-3, with D unresolved. Looked up from germline, CDR1 is MNHNY and CDR2 is SVGAGI (reference sequence). The CDR3 length is 12 residues. V lost 6 bases and J 5 bases, leaving 9 bases between the germline ends. In nucleotides, the CDR3 is TGTGCCAGCAGGGCTAGTAGAGATACGCAGTATTTT. Residues: CASRASRDTQYF.

This clonotype turned up a few times. The V gene is TRBV5-1, the J gene TRBJ1-6; D is unclear. V was cut by 0 bases and J by 4 bases, with 2 bases left in between. The germline V gene has CDR1 SGHRS and CDR2 YFSETQ. The CDR3 totals 13 residues. In DNA form, the CDR3 reads TGCGCCAGCAGCTTGGGATATAATTCACCCCTCCACTTT. This encodes CASSLGYNSPLHF.

This clonotype was detected only a few times. The chain uses TRBV20-1 and TRBJ1-5; TRBD1 is a possible D gene (5 bases). The CDR3 length is 14 residues. Germline loops: CDR1 DFQATT, CDR2 SNEGSKA (reference sequence). V lost 3 bases, J lost 6 bases, and 15 bases lay in between. This chain's CDR3 is CSARGGGRSQPQHF. The CDR3 region has the DNA TGCAGTGCTAGGGGTGGGGGAAGGAGTCAGCCCCAGCATTTT.

This clonotype was counted many times. The CDR3 DNA follows: TGTGCCAGCAGCTTGCAGGGGGCCGCGTGGGAGACCCAGTACTTC. As protein: CASSLQGAAWETQYF. This sequence joins TRBV7-2 and TRBJ2-5; TRBD1 aligns across 8 bases. The V segment lost 3 bases and the J segment 5 bases; nucleotides outside the gene matches: 8. The CDR3 contains 15 residues. Per germline, CDR1 SGHTA and CDR2 FQGNSA. Combining the CDR3 with reference TRBV7-2 and TRBJ2-5 gives the whole variable domain GAGVSQSPSNKVTEKGKDVELRCDPISGHTALYWYRQSLGQGLEFLIYFQGNSAPDKSGLPSDRFSAERTGGSVSTLTIQRTQQEDSAVYLCASSLQGAAWETQYFGPGTRLLVL.

This clonotype was detected only a few times. This rearrangement joins TRBV28 to TRBJ1-6; unclear D gene. Germline-derived CDR1 and CDR2 are MDHEN and SYDVKM. This CDR3 spans 14 amino acids. The V end lost 6 bases, the J end lost 5 bases, and 11 bases lay between the germline ends. For the CDR3, the DNA is TGTGCCAGCAGGGGGAATTCGAATAATTCACCCCTCCACTTT. Its translation is CASRGNSNNSPLHF.

Many counts were recorded for this clonotype. V is TRBV27 and J is TRBJ1-1; a possible D gene is TRBD1 (5 bases). Germline V gene sequence: CDR1 MNHEY, CDR2 SMNVEV (reference sequence). V gave up 3 bases and J gave up 4 bases, with 9 bases separating them. This CDR3 has 13 residues. In nucleotides, the CDR3 is TGTGCCAGCAGTTTGCGACAGTTCACTGAAGCTTTCTTT. Amino acid sequence: CASSLRQFTEAFF.